Listed below are T cell receptor beta chains from one sample, sequenced in a study of T cell responses to AZD1222 COVID-19 vaccine. Produced via immunoSEQ multiplex PCR; TCRdb's table is partial and in-frame only. Here the sample spans about 83,000 clones, roughly 86% being singletons. The source was peripheral blood, collected on day 0 of AZD1222 vaccination. The receptors stem from an adult in good health. CDR3s include the opening cysteine and the closing phenylalanine or tryptophan. The D gene is left open where the match is weak. Rows give clone size only sometimes, using once, few, many, or a class for an expanded clone.

.	TRBV14	TRBD1	TRBJ2-4	TGTGCCAGCAGCCGCGGTGCAGGGGGCTTAACCAAAAACATTCAGTACTTC	CASSRGAGGLTKNIQYF
few	TRBV7-3	.	TRBJ2-7	TGTGCCAGCAGTCGGGACGGCACCTCCTACGAGCAGTACTTC	CASSRDGTSYEQYF
.	TRBV2	.	TRBJ1-5	TGTGCCAGCAGTGCGTCAGGGGGCAATCAGCCCCAGCATTTT	CASSASGGNQPQHF
.	TRBV7-9	TRBD1	TRBJ1-5	TGTGCCAGCAGCAAGACAGGGGTCTATAGCAATCAGCCCCAGCATTTT	CASSKTGVYSNQPQHF
.	TRBV30	.	TRBJ2-7	TGTGCCTGGAGACCAACCCAGGGTAGCTCCTACGAGCAGTACTTC	CAWRPTQGSSYEQYF
.	TRBV3-1/TRBV3-2	.	TRBJ1-2	TGTGCCAGCAGCCTTTTCATTGGGGTCTATGGCTACACCTTC	CASSLFIGVYGYTF
few	TRBV4-2	.	TRBJ2-2	TGTGCCAGCAGCCAAGATGGGTCGGGACCCGGTGCCGGGGAGCTGTTTTTT	CASSQDGSGPGAGELFF
.	TRBV6-2/TRBV6-3	TRBD1	TRBJ1-6	TGTGCCAGCAGTGACCGGACAGGGGGCAATTCACCCCTCCACTTT	CASSDRTGGNSPLHF
.	TRBV27	TRBD2	TRBJ2-7	TGTGCCAGCAGTTTATTTCGGACTAGCGGGGCCTACGAGCAGTACTTC	CASSLFRTSGAYEQYF
.	TRBV2	TRBD1	TRBJ2-7	TGTGCCAGCATTTACGGGACAGGGTCGTACGAGCAGTACTTC	CASIYGTGSYEQYF
.	TRBV7-9	TRBD1	TRBJ1-1	TGTGCCAGCAGCTTCTCAGGGGGGCTTGGCACTGAAGCTTTCTTT	CASSFSGGLGTEAFF
.	TRBV5-5	.	TRBJ2-2	TGTGCCAGCAGCGCCAGACAGACGAACACCGGGGAGCTGTTTTTT	CASSARQTNTGELFF
.	TRBV7-9	TRBD2	TRBJ2-7	TGTGCCAGCAGCCCCTGGACTAGCGGGAGCTACGAGCAGTACTTC	CASSPWTSGSYEQYF
.	TRBV5-1	.	TRBJ1-2	TGCGCCAGCAGCTTGGCTGTCGGTGGCTACACCTTC	CASSLAVGGYTF
once	TRBV5-1	.	TRBJ1-1	TGCGCCAGCAGCTTGGGACAGGAAAACACTGAAGCTTTCTTT	CASSLGQENTEAFF
.	TRBV11-2	.	TRBJ1-6	TGTGCCAGCAGCTTAGGGGAATGGGGACCCCTCCACTTT	CASSLGEWGPLHF
.	TRBV20-1	.	TRBJ1-2	TGCAGTGCTAGAGATCATGGCTACACCTTC	CSARDHGYTF
.	TRBV7-9	.	TRBJ1-5	TGTGCCAGCAGCTCGTTCGGGGACCCGAATCAGCCCCAGCATTTT	CASSSFGDPNQPQHF
.	TRBV20-1	.	TRBJ2-6	TGCAGTGCTAGTACAGGTTCGAGCTCTGGGGCCAACGTCCTGACTTTC	CSASTGSSSGANVLTF
.	TRBV29-1	TRBD1	TRBJ1-1	TGCAGCGTTCCTGCCCCGGGACAGGGGGTTAAGAACACTGAAGCTTTCTTT	CSVPAPGQGVKNTEAFF
.	TRBV9	.	TRBJ1-3	TGTGCCAGCAGCCTACGGACACTCTCTGGAAACACCATATATTTT	CASSLRTLSGNTIYF
.	TRBV12-5	.	TRBJ1-5	TGTGCTAGTGGCTTCGACGGGGATCAGCCCCAGCATTTT	CASGFDGDQPQHF
.	TRBV9	.	TRBJ1-3	TGTGCCAGCAGCGTAGTAGGCGCTTCCTCTGGAAACACCATATATTTT	CASSVVGASSGNTIYF
.	TRBV11-2	.	TRBJ1-1	TGTGCCAGCAGCTTAGATCGGGGAATAACTGAAGCTTTCTTT	CASSLDRGITEAFF
.	TRBV5-1	TRBD1	TRBJ2-5	TGCGCCAGCAGCACTCCGGGACAGGGCCTCCAAGAGACCCAGTACTTC	CASSTPGQGLQETQYF
.	TRBV5-8	.	TRBJ2-1	TGTGCCAGCAGCTTGGGGACTTGGGGTTCTGGGGAGCAGTTCTTC	CASSLGTWGSGEQFF
.	TRBV6-5	.	TRBJ1-1	TGTGCCAGCAGTTACTCGGGGGGATATAACACTGAAGCTTTCTTT	CASSYSGGYNTEAFF
once	TRBV2	.	TRBJ1-2	TGTGCCAGCAGCCTTGACGGGACTAACTATGGCTACACCTTC	CASSLDGTNYGYTF
.	TRBV7-9	TRBD2	TRBJ2-1	TGTGCCAGCAGCTCAACCCAGCGGGGGGCTTACAATGAGCAGTTCTTC	CASSSTQRGAYNEQFF
.	TRBV28	TRBD1	TRBJ2-2	TGTGCCAGCAGCCCGGGACAGGGAGAGACCGGGGAGCTGTTTTTT	CASSPGQGETGELFF
.	TRBV5-8	.	TRBJ2-1	TGTGCCAGCAGCTTGGGGCTGCTCCCGTTCTTC	CASSLGLLPFF
.	TRBV9	.	TRBJ2-5	TGTGCCAGCAGCTCCGAGGCACTCCGAGAGACCCAGTACTTC	CASSSEALRETQYF
.	TRBV9	.	TRBJ2-3	TGTGCCAGCAGCGTAGAACCCGCCGGAACGCAGTATTTT	CASSVEPAGTQYF
.	TRBV7-9	.	TRBJ1-5	TGTGCCAGCAGCTTAGATATAGGCCGCAATCAGCCCCAGCATTTT	CASSLDIGRNQPQHF
.	TRBV11-2	TRBD2	TRBJ2-3	TGTGCCAGCAGCTCATGGACTAGCGCTAGCACAGATACGCAGTATTTT	CASSSWTSASTDTQYF
.	TRBV10-1	.	TRBJ1-3	TGCGCCAGCAAAAACGGGGAACTCCCTGGAAACACCATATATTTT	CASKNGELPGNTIYF
.	TRBV5-1	.	TRBJ1-6	TGCGCCAGCAGCTTCAACAGTGGACTTAATTCACCCCTCCACTTT	CASSFNSGLNSPLHF